Ten or more counts support the clone carrying this T cell receptor beta chain. Indicated time point: patch test 2, 6 weeks after DPC sensitization. Treatment specified: therapeutic diphenylcyclopropenone sensitization with weekly scalp DPC. Blood draws came before every patch-test application. The starting material, unfractionated whole blood, was used for total RNA extraction. How the authors handled the data: Sample TCR totals centred on a median of about 92,000, ranging roughly 20,000 to 690,600. TCRdb re-derived calls from the RACE reads in MiXCR, one entry per CDR3 protein. The V and J calls and clone size come from TCRdb's table, not from the authors' own analysis. The table lists more than 90,000 distinct CDR3 sequences, about an eighth of them singletons. The data are from a study of human T cells and chemical hapten exposure. Across the whole study: Each patient's scalp received weekly diphenylcyclopropenone throughout the roughly 23-week study.

Trimming shortened V by 6 bases and J by 6 bases, and 15 bases separated the two germline ends. The CDR3 length is 12 residues. Looked up from germline, CDR1 is DFQATT and CDR2 is SNEGSKA (reference sequence). The sequence was obtained from a woman aged 40 to 55 with alopecia areata. Some clones in this sample may be carry-over from other donors' samples. The material was whole blood, obtained in connection with sensitization to the hapten diphenylcyclopropenone (DPC). V gene TRBV20-1 combines with J gene TRBJ2-7; no definite D call. Here the CDR3 reads CSAESNDSEQYF. DNA for the CDR3: TGCAGTGCGGAAAGCAACGATTCCGAGCAGTACTTC.